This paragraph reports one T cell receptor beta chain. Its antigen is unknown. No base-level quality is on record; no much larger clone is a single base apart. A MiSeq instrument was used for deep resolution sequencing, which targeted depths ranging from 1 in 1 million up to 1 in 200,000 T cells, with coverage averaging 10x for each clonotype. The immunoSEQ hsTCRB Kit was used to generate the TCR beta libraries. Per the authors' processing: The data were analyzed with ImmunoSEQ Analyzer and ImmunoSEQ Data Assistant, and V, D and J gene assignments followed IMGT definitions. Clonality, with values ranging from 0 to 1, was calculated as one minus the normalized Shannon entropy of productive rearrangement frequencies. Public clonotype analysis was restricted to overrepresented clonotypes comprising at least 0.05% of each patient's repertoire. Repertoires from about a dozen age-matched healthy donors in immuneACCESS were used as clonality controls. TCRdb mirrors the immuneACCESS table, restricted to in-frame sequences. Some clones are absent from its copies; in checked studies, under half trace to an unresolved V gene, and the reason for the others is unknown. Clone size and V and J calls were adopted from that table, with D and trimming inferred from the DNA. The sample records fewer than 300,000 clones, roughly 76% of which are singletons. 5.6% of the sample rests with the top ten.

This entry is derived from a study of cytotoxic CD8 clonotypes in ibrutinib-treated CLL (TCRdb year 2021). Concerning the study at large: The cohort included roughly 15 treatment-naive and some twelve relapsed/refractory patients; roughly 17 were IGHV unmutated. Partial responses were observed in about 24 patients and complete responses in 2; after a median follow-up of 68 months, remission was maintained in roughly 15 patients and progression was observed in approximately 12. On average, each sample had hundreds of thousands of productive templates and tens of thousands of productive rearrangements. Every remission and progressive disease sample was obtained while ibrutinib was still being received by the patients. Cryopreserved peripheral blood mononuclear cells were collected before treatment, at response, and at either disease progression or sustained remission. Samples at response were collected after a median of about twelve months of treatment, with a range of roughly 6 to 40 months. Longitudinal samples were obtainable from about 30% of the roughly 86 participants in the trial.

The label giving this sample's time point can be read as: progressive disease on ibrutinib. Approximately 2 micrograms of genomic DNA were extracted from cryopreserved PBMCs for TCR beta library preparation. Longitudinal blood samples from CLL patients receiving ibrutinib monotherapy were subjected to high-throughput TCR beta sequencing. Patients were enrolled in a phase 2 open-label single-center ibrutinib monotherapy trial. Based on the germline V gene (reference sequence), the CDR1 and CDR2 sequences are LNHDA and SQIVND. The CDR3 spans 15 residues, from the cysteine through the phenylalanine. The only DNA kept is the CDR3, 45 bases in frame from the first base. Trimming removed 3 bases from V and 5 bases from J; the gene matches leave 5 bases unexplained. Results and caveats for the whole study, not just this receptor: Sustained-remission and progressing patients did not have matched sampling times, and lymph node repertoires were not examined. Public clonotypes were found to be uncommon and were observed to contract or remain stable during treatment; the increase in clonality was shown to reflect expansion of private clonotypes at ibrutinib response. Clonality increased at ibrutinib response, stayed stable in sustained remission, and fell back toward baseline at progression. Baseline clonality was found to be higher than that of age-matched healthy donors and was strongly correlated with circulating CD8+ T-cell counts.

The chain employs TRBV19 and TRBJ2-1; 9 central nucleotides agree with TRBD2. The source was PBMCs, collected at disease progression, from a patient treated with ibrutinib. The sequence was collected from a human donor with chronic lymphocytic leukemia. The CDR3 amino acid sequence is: CASSIGGRAHNEQFF. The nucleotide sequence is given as TGTGCCAGTAGTATCGGCGGGAGGGCCCACAATGAGCAGTTCTTC.